This T cell receptor beta chain was recovered during a study of blood T cell repertoires in COVID-19. Study as a whole: Both acute and convalescent COVID-19 samples were obtained from the United States, Italy and Spain. In each case, the material was cDNA or gDNA derived from T cells, B-cell-depleted T cells, or PBMCs.

Original methodology: Amplification of reference gene primers was used by the study to estimate nucleated cell counts. The assay was immunoSEQ multiplex PCR, and TCRdb's table has in-frame clones only and misses some. V and J calls and clone size are given by that table; D and trimming were obtained from the DNA. The table lists 76,000 or so clones, around nine tenths of them singletons, with roughly 5.8% in the top ten. The germline V gene has CDR1 SGHDT and CDR2 YYEEEE. V lost 4 bases and J 3 bases, leaving 15 bases between the germline ends. This CDR3 is built from 15 residues. The chain uses TRBV5-6 and TRBJ2-3; the D gene is possibly TRBD2 (6 bases). The source of this sequence is a human donor in a cohort sampled during active COVID-19. Sequences were obtained from peripheral blood. The CDR3, as DNA: TGTGCCAGCAGCGCGGGGAACCCAGGTACAGATACGCAGTATTTT. It codes for CASSAGNPGTDTQYF.